This T cell receptor beta chain was identified in a study of siplizumab effects on memory and regulatory T cells. Sequenced by immunoSEQ multiplex PCR; TCRdb stores in-frame clones only, minus some. The sample contains around 26,000 clones, 65% to 90% of which appear only once. From germline, CDR1 is SGHVS and CDR2 FQNEAQ. The CDR3 has 15 residues. V lost 5 bases to trimming and J lost 0 bases; unmatched junction nucleotides: 3. Specimen: memory CD4+ T cells sorted from blood. This sequence joins TRBV7-8 and TRBJ1-5; 8 positions agree with TRBD1. This receptor was identified in a human donor in good health. CDR3 sequence reads: CASSGTGSSNQPQHF. The DNA for the CDR3 is TGTGCCAGCAGCGGGACAGGTTCTAGCAATCAGCCCCAGCATTTT.